This T cell receptor (beta chain) is drawn from a study of blood T cells in healthy people across ages. Points from the study as a whole: Donors of long life had a larger count of naive CD4+ cells and greater diversity than aged donors. Getting older went along with TCR beta diversity per million T cells dropping roughly linearly. TCR beta diversity tracked closely with naive T cell percentage.

With a J-beta primer mix and a sample-barcoded 5' primer, a second PCR ran roughly 7 to 11 cycles. Each cDNA molecule carried a tag from a template-switch adaptor that contained 12 random nucleotides. One entry per CDR3 protein results from TCRdb running MiXCR on the 5' RACE reads. The table includes around 1,000,000 distinct CDR3 sequences, under 40% detected once. Concerning this clonotype itself: Its antigen is unidentified.

From germline, CDR1 is SNHLY and CDR2 FYNNEI. The CDR3 loop spans 13 amino acids. The junction had 3 bases not matched to a gene; V was cut back by 3 bases and J by 6 bases. This sequence originates from a man in his late teens or twenties in good health. The specimen was blood. The chain has TRBV2 and TRBJ1-2; TRBD1 aligns across 8 bases. The CDR3 here is CASSEDRDDGYTF. CDR3 nucleotides: TGTGCCAGCAGTGAGGACAGGGATGATGGCTACACCTTC. The full variable domain, rest sourced from reference TRBV2 and TRBJ1-2, is EPEVTQTPSHQVTQMGQEVILRCVPISNHLYFYWYRQILGQKVEFLVSFYNNEISEKSEIFDDQFSVERPDGSNFTLKIRSTKLEDSAMYFCASSEDRDDGYTFGSGTRLTVV.